A selection of T cell receptor beta chains follows, all from one sample in a study of OX40 agonist ivuxolimab in advanced cancers. The repertoire was sequenced with immunoSEQ multiplex PCR; TCRdb's copy has only in-frame clones and lacks some. The data hold 30,000 or so clones, with about 82% observed a single time. The sequencing here drew on CD4+ or CD8+ T cells sorted from blood, taken in a trial of the OX40 agonist ivuxolimab. These receptors originate from an adult with an advanced solid tumor such as melanoma, head and neck, liver or kidney cancer. CDR3s include the opening cysteine and the closing phenylalanine or tryptophan.

v_gene	j_gene	CDR3aa
TRBV6-1	TRBJ1-5	CASSEIRVVTQPQHF
TRBV25-1	TRBJ1-1	CASSEWTANTEAFF
TRBV11-2	TRBJ1-3	CASSLGGSTIYF
TRBV5-1	TRBJ2-7	CASSLEWDRVYEQYF
TRBV9	TRBJ2-7	CASSSTGGPPLEEQYF
TRBV7-3	TRBJ2-3	CASSLGLAGSTDTQYF
TRBV4-1	TRBJ1-1	CASSQQPGQGADEAFF
TRBV9	TRBJ2-7	CASSPSGRSSYEQYF
TRBV18	TRBJ2-3	CASSPSELAGDTQYF
TRBV7-2	TRBJ2-7	CASSLLGTEPWEQYF
TRBV7-3	TRBJ2-5	CASSPGTWTSQETQYF
TRBV27	TRBJ2-1	CASSSGQDSYNEQFF